Given below is one T cell receptor beta chain in context. What it binds is not known. This entry belongs to a study of CXCR3-negative and CXCR3-positive naive CD8 T cells. Study-level results: After cryopreservation, CXCR3 expression dropped partially; most assays used fresh PBMCs. With surface CD5 comparable between naive subsets, TCR strength was estimated using properties derived from the TRB CDR3. CXCR3-positive naive cells had TRB CDR3s that were more hydrophobic than CXCR3-negative naive cells had. Whereas memory cells differed, naive CXCR3-negative and CXCR3-positive cells shared similar TRBV-TRBJ usage.

Germline V gene data show CDR1 as SEHNR and CDR2 as FQNEAQ (reference sequence). CDR3 length: 15 amino acids. The libraries of TRB cDNA were prepared using 5' RACE with UMI labels. From its re-call of the 5' RACE reads, TCRdb lists each CDR3 protein once, without DNA. Found here are some 120,000 distinct CDR3 sequences; the top ten clones hold 0.59%. Sorts that each held 300,000 or so cells were run in triplicate for every CD8+ T cell subset. Sequenced material: naive CXCR3+ CD8+ T cells from blood. Subset specified: CD45RO-CCR7+CD27+CD95- naive CD8+ T cells expressing CXCR3 (TNR3+). J is TRBJ2-7 and V is TRBV7-9; lacking DNA, the TRBD2 call made by TCRdb goes unchecked. This TCR was recovered from a human donor in good health. Some clones in this sample may be carry-over from other donors' samples. Here the CDR3 reads CASSPPAGSSYEQYF.